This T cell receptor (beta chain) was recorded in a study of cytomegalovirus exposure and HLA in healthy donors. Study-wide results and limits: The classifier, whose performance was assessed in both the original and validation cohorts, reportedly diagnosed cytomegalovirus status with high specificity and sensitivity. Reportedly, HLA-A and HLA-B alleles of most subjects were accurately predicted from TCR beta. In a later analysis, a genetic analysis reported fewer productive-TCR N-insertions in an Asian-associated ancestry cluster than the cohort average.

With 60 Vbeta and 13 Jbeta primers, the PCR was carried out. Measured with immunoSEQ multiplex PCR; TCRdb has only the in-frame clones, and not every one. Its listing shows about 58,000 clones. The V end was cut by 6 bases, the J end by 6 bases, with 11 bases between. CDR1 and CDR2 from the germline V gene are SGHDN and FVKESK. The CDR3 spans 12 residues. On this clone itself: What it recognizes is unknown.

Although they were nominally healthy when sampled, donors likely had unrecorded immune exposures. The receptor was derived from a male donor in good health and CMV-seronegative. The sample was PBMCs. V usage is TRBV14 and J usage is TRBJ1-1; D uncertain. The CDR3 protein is CASRQTNAEAFF. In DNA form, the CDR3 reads TGTGCCAGCAGACAAACTAACGCTGAAGCTTTCTTT.